These T cell receptor beta chains were read from a single sample in a study of blood T cell repertoires in COVID-19. Profiling relied on immunoSEQ multiplex PCR, and the TCRdb table lists in-frame clones only, not all of them. The sample records tens of thousands of clones, about 90% being singletons. The sequenced sample was peripheral blood. All receptors derive from a man aged 60 to 69 with active COVID-19. Each CDR3 is given with its conserved first and last residue. The D gene is left open where the match is weak. Size tells how often a clone was seen (once, few, many) or the class of an expanded clone, and some rows leave it out.

once,TRBV7-8,TRBJ2-2,-,TGTGCCAGCAGCTTACCCCTAGTCCTGAACACCGGGGAGCTGTTTTTT,CASSLPLVLNTGELFF
-,TRBV7-8,TRBJ2-7,-,TGTGCCAGCAGCTCCAGCTGGGGGCCAGGGGTCCACGAGCAGTACTTC,CASSSSWGPGVHEQYF
-,TRBV19,TRBJ2-7,TRBD1,TGTGCCAGTAGAACCGGGACAGGACGCTACGAGCAGTACTTC,CASRTGTGRYEQYF
-,TRBV5-1,TRBJ2-3,TRBD2,TGCGCCAGCAGGACGGCGGCTAGCGGGAGGAGCACAGATACGCAGTATTTT,CASRTAASGRSTDTQYF
once,TRBV7-3,TRBJ2-1,TRBD2,TGTGCCAGCAGCTTAATATCATTGAGCGGGAGGGGGTGGAATGAGCAGTTCTTC,CASSLISLSGRGWNEQFF
-,TRBV9,TRBJ2-5,TRBD2,TGTGCCAGCAGCGTAGCTCCGTCTAGCGGGGGAGTGGAGACCCAGTACTTC,CASSVAPSSGGVETQYF
-,TRBV24-1,TRBJ1-2,TRBD1,TGTGCCACCAGTGATTCCGACAGGGCTGGCTACACCTTC,CATSDSDRAGYTF
-,TRBV7-6,TRBJ2-1,TRBD1,TGTGCCAGCAGCTCCCGGACAGGGGGCTACAATGAGCAGTTCTTC,CASSSRTGGYNEQFF
-,TRBV5-1,TRBJ2-7,-,TGCGCCAGCAGCTTGGATGGGGCGCCGAACTCCTACGAGCAGTACTTC,CASSLDGAPNSYEQYF
-,TRBV19,TRBJ2-3,TRBD1,TGTGCCAGTAGCGTGACAGGGGCGCGCACAGATACGCAGTATTTT,CASSVTGARTDTQYF
-,TRBV3-1/TRBV3-2,TRBJ2-7,-,TGTGCCAGCAGCCAAGAGTCCGCGATCGGAGCGAACTTC,CASSQESAIGANF
-,TRBV5-1,TRBJ2-2,TRBD2,TGCGCCAGCAGTAAACGTAGCGGGGTGAACACCGGGGAGCTGTTTTTT,CASSKRSGVNTGELFF
-,TRBV24-1,TRBJ1-5,-,TGTGCCACCGGCCCCTGGCTGGGCAATCAGCCCCAGCATTTT,CATGPWLGNQPQHF
-,TRBV9,TRBJ1-2,-,TGTGCCAGCAGCGTGACTAACCCCGCGGGGCGACCCTATGGCTACACCTTC,CASSVTNPAGRPYGYTF
-,TRBV5-6,TRBJ2-7,-,TGTGCCAGCAGCTTTAATTACTACTCCTACGAGCAGTACTTC,CASSFNYYSYEQYF
-,TRBV9,TRBJ2-7,-,TGTGCCAGCAGCGTTACGACCGGCGGCGAGCAGTACTTC,CASSVTTGGEQYF
-,TRBV6-6,TRBJ2-7,TRBD1,TGTGCCAGCAGCCTCACAGGGGGAGTCGACTACGAGCAGTACTTC,CASSLTGGVDYEQYF
-,TRBV20-1,TRBJ2-7,-,TGCAGTGCTCCAGACAGGACCGAGCAGTACTTC,CSAPDRTEQYF
-,TRBV5-4,TRBJ1-1,TRBD1,TGTGCCAGCAGCTTTCAAAGGACAGGGTCGAACACTGAAGCTTTCTTT,CASSFQRTGSNTEAFF
-,TRBV18,TRBJ2-1,TRBD2,TGTGCCAGCTCACCACCTGGACTAGCGGGGGGCAATGAGCAGTTCTTC,CASSPPGLAGGNEQFF
-,TRBV5-1,TRBJ2-7,TRBD2,TGCGCCAGCAGTTATCGACTAGCGGGAGTCTACGAGCAGTACTTC,CASSYRLAGVYEQYF
-,TRBV2,TRBJ1-1,TRBD1,TGTGCCAGCATTAAGTCCGGGACAGGCCCTGAAGCTTTCTTT,CASIKSGTGPEAFF